This TCR beta chain was obtained from a study of T cells in Graves' hyperthyroidism and ophthalmopathy. This CDR3 is 14 amino acids long. CDR1 is SGHAT and CDR2 is FQNNGV in the germline V gene. Notes on this clonotype: One end of the junction is discordant with germline, which a read error may explain.

Amplification of TCR beta CDR3 regions was performed using RNA transcripts as template. The TCR CDR3 first-round RT-PCR relied on the HTBI primer set. TCRdb passed the multiplex PCR reads through MiXCR, listing each CDR3 protein once. The repertoire has over 300,000 distinct CDR3 sequences, over 11% of them found once; the top ten carry about 10%. This TCR came from a woman aged 55 to 70 with Graves' hyperthyroidism. The chain couples TRBV11-2 to TRBJ2-7; D possibly corresponds to TRBD1 (7 bases). Source material: blood. CDR3 coding DNA: TGTACCAGCAGCTTAGCAGGAGGGGGCGACGAGCAGTACTTC. Translating gives CTSSLAGGGDEQYF.